This T cell receptor beta chain was captured in a study of cytomegalovirus exposure and HLA in healthy donors. Some clones are missing from TCRdb's copy, which holds only in-frame ones; the method was immunoSEQ multiplex PCR. The profile covers fewer than 150,000 clones, with roughly 86% appearing a single time and around 10% taken by the ten largest. With 5 bases removed from V and 4 bases from J, the gap between germline ends came to 14 bases. The CDR3 loop spans 14 amino acids. CDR1 SGHAT and CDR2 FQNNGV come from the germline V gene. The origin of this receptor is a man aged 18 to 30 in good health and CMV-seropositive. The sample taken for sequencing was PBMCs. The chain combines TRBV11-2 with TRBJ1-2, with D possibly matching TRBD1 (5 bases). CDR3 in DNA: TGTGCCAGCAGCCCCGGGGGGATATTCTATGGCTACACCTTC. It codes for CASSPGGIFYGYTF.